The 29 T cell receptor beta chains below come from one sample, sequenced in a study of shared clonotypes between healthy human individuals. Produced via immunoSEQ multiplex PCR; TCRdb's table is partial and in-frame only. The data hold 600,000 or so clones, with approximately 95% observed a single time. Naive CD8 populations comprised CD45RO-negative cells positively selected for CCR7, excluding terminally differentiated effector memory CD45RA+ cells. The source material was naive CD8+ T cells sorted from blood. All receptors come from a woman in her 30s in good health.

The chain joins TRBV29-1 to TRBJ2-2; D unresolved. The CDR3 contains 11 residues. CDR1 is SQVTM and CDR2 is ANQGSEA in the germline V gene. The V end was cut by 4 bases, the J end by 4 bases, with 4 bases between. CDR3 sequence reads: CSVVITGELFF. The CDR3 nucleotides are TGCAGCGTTGTGATCACCGGGGAGCTGTTTTTT.

V is TRBV11-2 and J is TRBJ2-7; D remains unclear. The CDR3 sequence is 15 residues long. V was trimmed by 5 bases and J by 8 bases, leaving 22 bases between them. CDR1 is SGHAT, CDR2 FQNNGV, per germline. CDR3 nucleotide sequence: TGTGCCAGCAGCAATCCCGACGCGACGGGTTGGAAGCAGTACTTC. Amino acid sequence: CASSNPDATGWKQYF.

The chain couples TRBV27 to TRBJ2-1; D gene ambiguous. In germline, CDR1 is MNHEY, CDR2 SMNVEV (reference sequence). The CDR3 contains 15 residues. The V end lost 6 bases, the J end lost 10 bases, and 22 bases lay between the germline ends. CDR3 residues: CASSRVLPLGAEQFF. CDR3 DNA sequence: TGTGCCAGCAGCCGGGTCCTCCCTCTAGGCGCGGAGCAGTTCTTC.

The chain has TRBV6-5 and TRBJ2-7; D is unresolved. CDR3 length: 15 residues. V lost 0 bases and J lost 4, with 13 bases in between. Germline CDR1 is MNHEY and CDR2 is SVGAGI. CDR3 in DNA: TGTGCCAGCAGTTACTCGATTCTTGGCAGTTACGAGCAGTACTTC. Its protein product is CASSYSILGSYEQYF.

The chain links TRBV28 to TRBJ2-7, with TRBD2 matching 9 bases. Germline values: CDR1 MDHEN, CDR2 SYDVKM. The CDR3 is 16 residues long. V gave up 5 bases and J gave up 0 bases; unmatched junction bases: 8. The CDR3 protein is CASSVEREASSYEQYF. The CDR3 DNA follows: TGTGCCAGCAGTGTCGAGCGGGAGGCCTCCTCCTACGAGCAGTACTTC.

This chain uses TRBV27 with TRBJ2-5; 7 nucleotides match TRBD1. The better agreement between TRBJ2-7 and the DNA end casts doubt on the J call. Germline lookup yields CDR1 MNHEY and CDR2 SMNVEV (reference sequence). This CDR3 contains 17 residues. The CDR3 region has the DNA TGTGCCAGCAGTCCGACCCCCGCCGACAGGGCCTCCTACGAGCAGTACTTC. This codes for CASSPTPADRASYEQYF.

Written as DNA, the CDR3 is TGCAGTGCTATCGGGGATACGCAGTATTTT. Protein: CSAIGDTQYF. The rearrangement joins TRBV20-1 to TRBJ2-3; no definite D call. The V gene lost 4 bases and the J gene lost 6 bases, with 5 bases spanning the gap. CDR3 length: 10 residues. Germline lookup yields CDR1 DFQATT and CDR2 SNEGSKA (reference sequence).

This clone was seen once. The rearrangement uses TRBV19 and TRBJ2-7, with TRBD1 as a possible D gene (5 bases). V lost 4 bases and J lost 2, with 12 bases in between. Germline V gene data show CDR1 as LNHDA and CDR2 as SQIVND (reference sequence). The CDR3 has 14 amino acids. DNA of the CDR3: TGTGCCAGTAGTAACGGGCAGGGTGCCTACGAGCAGTACTTC. This codes for CASSNGQGAYEQYF.

The chain carries TRBV28 and TRBJ2-2, with a possible D match to TRBD2 (5 bases). V dropped 5 bases and J dropped 6 bases, with 10 bases sitting between them. CDR1 is MDHEN and CDR2 is SYDVKM in the germline V gene. The length of the CDR3 is 13 residues. The CDR3 sequence: CASSPTAAGELFF. Written as DNA, the CDR3 is TGTGCCAGCAGTCCTACAGCGGCCGGGGAGCTGTTTTTT.

The V and J genes are TRBV21-1 and TRBJ1-4. TRBV21-1 is a pseudogene locus. The CDR3 has 16 residues. The CDR3 DNA follows: TGTGCCAGCAGCAAAGCAAGTAAGTATCTTGGTGAAAAACTGTTTTTT. This translates into CASSKASKYLGEKLFF.

The V gene is TRBV13, the J gene TRBJ2-3; D is perhaps TRBD1 or TRBD2 (5 bases each). Deletions cut 0 bases from V and 9 bases from J, with 7 bases between. The CDR3 loop spans 12 amino acids. Germline V gene data show CDR1 as PRHDT and CDR2 as FYEKMQ (reference sequence). In DNA, the CDR3 is TGTGCCAGCAGCTTAGGAGGGACGACGCAGTATTTT. As protein: CASSLGGTTQYF. Together with reference TRBV13 and TRBJ2-3, the CDR3 gives the full variable domain: AAGVIQSPRHLIKEKRETATLKCYPIPRHDTVYWYQQGPGQDPQFLISFYEKMQSDKGSIPDRFSAQQFSDYHSELNMSSLELGDSALYFCASSLGGTTQYFGPGTRLTVL.

This chain uses TRBV27 with TRBJ2-5; D remains unclear. The J call may be faulty, since TRBJ2-7 better matches the DNA end. Germline lookup yields CDR1 MNHEY and CDR2 SMNVEV (reference sequence). The CDR3 consists of 15 residues. This CDR3 is CASSFEVGSSYEQYF. The DNA for the CDR3 is TGTGCCAGCAGTTTTGAAGTAGGCAGCTCCTACGAGCAGTACTTC.

The gene calls are TRBV21-1 and TRBJ2-6; the D call TRBD1 from the table was never checked on the DNA. TRBV21-1 is given as a pseudogene. The CDR3 length is 17 residues. The CDR3 region is CASSSGKGASGANVLTF. Here the CDR3 DNA reads TGTGCCAGCAGCTCCGGGAAGGGGGCCTCAGGGGCCAACGTCCTGACTTTC.

This sequence joins TRBV20-1 and TRBJ2-7; D is unresolved. The length of the CDR3 is 10 residues. Trimming removed 3 bases from V and 5 bases from J, with 5 bases in between. Germline lookup yields CDR1 DFQATT and CDR2 SNEGSKA (reference sequence). As DNA, the CDR3 is TGCAGTGCTAGGAGCAACGAGCAGTACTTC. It codes for CSARSNEQYF.

The rearrangement joins TRBV5-4 to TRBJ1-5, with a tentative D call TRBD1 (5 bases). Trimming pared 3 bases from V and 5 bases from J, leaving 21 bases between. The CDR3 is 17 residues long. Germline CDR1 SGHNT, CDR2 YYREEE (reference sequence). The CDR3 loop is CASSYWTASRGDQPQHF. The CDR3 nucleotides are TGTGCCAGCAGCTACTGGACGGCGTCGCGGGGGGATCAGCCCCAGCATTTT.

This clone was seen a single time. V usage is TRBV27 and J usage is TRBJ2-1; tentatively, D is TRBD2 (6 bases). This CDR3 has 17 amino acids. The V gene's germline CDR1 is MNHEY and CDR2 SMNVEV (reference sequence). V was shortened by 0 bases and J by 0 bases, with 12 bases between the two germline ends. CDR3 in DNA: TGTGCCAGCAGTTTATCGGCGGGACTTCCCTCCTACAATGAGCAGTTCTTC. It specifies CASSLSAGLPSYNEQFF.

This clone was found once. The V gene is TRBV27, the J gene TRBJ2-7; D is undetermined. Germline CDR1 and CDR2: MNHEY and SMNVEV (reference sequence). This CDR3 is 12 amino acids long. The V and J ends lost 4 bases and 3 bases respectively, with 7 bases between them. The CDR3 nucleotides read TGTGCCAGCAGTTCCGGGCTCTACGAGCAGTACTTC. The encoded protein is CASSSGLYEQYF.

J is TRBJ1-4 and V is TRBV28; D is unresolved. Per germline, CDR1 MDHEN and CDR2 SYDVKM. CDR3 size: 13 residues. V dropped 6 bases and J dropped 4 bases, with 9 bases sitting between them. The CDR3 protein is CASSPAFNEKLFF. CDR3 DNA: TGTGCCAGCAGCCCTGCCTTTAATGAAAAACTGTTTTTT.

The sample holds one count of this clone. This chain connects TRBV7-8 to TRBJ1-4; D is ambiguous. V lost 5 bases, J lost 7 bases, and 5 bases lay in between. Germline V lookup: CDR1 SGHVS, CDR2 FQNEAQ. This CDR3 has 11 residues. CDR3 bases: TGTGCCAGCAGCCCCAGTGAAAAACTGTTTTTT. The encoded protein is CASSPSEKLFF.

The rearrangement uses TRBV28 and TRBJ2-7, with TRBD2 identical over 7 bases. The germline CDR1 and CDR2 sequences are MDHEN and SYDVKM. V was clipped by 6 bases and J by 4 bases; unmatched bases: 9. The CDR3 is 14 amino acids. The DNA for the CDR3 is TGTGCCAGCAGCCCCCTGGCGGGAGAGTACGAGCAGTACTTC. Protein product: CASSPLAGEYEQYF.

The J gene is TRBJ2-5, the V gene TRBV29-1; no clear D. The J call may be in error: the DNA end matches TRBJ2-7 better. This CDR3 comprises 11 residues. Per germline, CDR1 SQVTM and CDR2 ANQGSEA. The CDR3 DNA follows: TGCAGCGTTGTTTTGGGTTACGAGCAGTACTTC. Its protein is CSVVLGYEQYF.

This chain uses TRBV28 with TRBJ1-6, with D unclear. The CDR3 has 12 residues. Germline V gene sequence: CDR1 MDHEN, CDR2 SYDVKM. V lost 5 bases and J 9 bases, leaving 8 bases between the germline ends. CDR3 sequence: CASSAKFSPLHF. As DNA, the CDR3 is TGTGCCAGCAGTGCCAAATTTTCACCCCTCCACTTT. Full variable domain (outside the CDR3, taken from reference TRBV28 and TRBJ1-6): DVKVTQSSRYLVKRTGEKVFLECVQDMDHENMFWYRQDPGLGLRLIYFSYDVKMKEKGDIPEGYSVSREKKERFSLILESASTNQTSMYLCASSAKFSPLHFGNGTRLTVT.

The V and J genes are TRBV5-1 and TRBJ1-2; D perhaps matches TRBD1 (6 bases). CDR3 length equals 15 residues. CDR1 is SGHRS and CDR2 is YFSETQ in the germline V gene. The ends were cut back, 0 bases at V and 12 bases at J, with 21 bases in the middle. The CDR3 bases are TGCGCCAGCAGCTTGGTGATTCGGGTTTCAGGGGACCACACCTTC. This encodes CASSLVIRVSGDHTF.

The chain employs TRBV27 and TRBJ1-1, with TRBD1 matching over 7 bases. This CDR3 is built from 17 residues. V shed 7 bases, J shed 0 bases, and the junction held 14 bases outside the gene matches. The V gene's germline CDR1 is MNHEY and CDR2 SMNVEV (reference sequence). The CDR3 DNA reads as TGTGCCAGCACCCCGATAGTGACAGGGCGGTTGAACACTGAAGCTTTCTTT. As protein: CASTPIVTGRLNTEAFF.

This chain connects TRBV7-9 to TRBJ2-7; tentative D call: TRBD2 (5 bases). The V gene's germline CDR1 is SEHNR and CDR2 FQNEAQ (reference sequence). V lost 4 bases to trimming and J lost 5 bases, with 18 bases between them. The CDR3 totals 15 residues. The CDR3 here is CASSSSELEVHEQYF. DNA for the CDR3: TGTGCCAGCAGCTCTTCCGAACTAGAGGTCCACGAGCAGTACTTC.

The genes are TRBV2 and TRBJ1-2; no definite D call. The CDR3 runs to 14 residues. The V and J ends lost 4 bases and 0 bases respectively, with 9 bases between them. Germline V gene data show CDR1 as SNHLY and CDR2 as FYNNEI. The CDR3 region has the DNA TGTGCCAGCAGTGTGGCGGGAGCTAACTATGGCTACACCTTC. Residues: CASSVAGANYGYTF.

The gene calls are TRBV28 and TRBJ1-5; 8 nucleotides line up with TRBD1. Per germline, CDR1 MDHEN and CDR2 SYDVKM. The length of the CDR3 is 15 residues. V was pared by 5 bases and J by 4 bases, with 7 bases of the junction left unmatched. The CDR3 nucleotides are TGTGCCAGCAGTCCCTGGACAGGGCCTAATCAGCCCCAGCATTTT. The encoded protein is CASSPWTGPNQPQHF.

The gene calls are TRBV28 and TRBJ2-7, with 9 bases fitting TRBD1. The J segment lost 3 bases and the V segment lost 3 bases, leaving 3 bases of the junction unmatched. Germline V gene lookup returns CDR1 MDHEN and CDR2 SYDVKM. There are 14 residues in the CDR3. The CDR3 reads CASSFTGQGYEQYF. In DNA form, the CDR3 reads TGTGCCAGCAGTTTTACGGGACAGGGCTACGAGCAGTACTTC.

The chain employs TRBV4-1 and TRBJ2-2; a possible D gene is TRBD2 (5 bases). V dropped 2 bases and J dropped 0 bases, with 16 bases sitting between them. CDR1 and CDR2 from the germline V gene are MGHRA and YSYEKL. The CDR3 extends over 18 amino acids. CDR3 loop: CASSQREGRMANTGELFF. CDR3 nucleotides: TGCGCCAGCAGCCAAAGGGAAGGGAGAATGGCGAACACCGGGGAGCTGTTTTTT.